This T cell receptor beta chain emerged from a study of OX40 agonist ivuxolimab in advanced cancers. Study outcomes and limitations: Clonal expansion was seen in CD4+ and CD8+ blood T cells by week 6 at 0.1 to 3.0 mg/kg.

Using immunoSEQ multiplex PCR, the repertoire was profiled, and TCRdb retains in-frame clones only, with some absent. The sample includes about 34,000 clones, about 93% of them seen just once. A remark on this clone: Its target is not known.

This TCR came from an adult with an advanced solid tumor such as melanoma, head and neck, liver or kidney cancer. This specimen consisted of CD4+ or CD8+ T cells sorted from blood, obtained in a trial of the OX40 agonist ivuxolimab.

The CDR3: CASTLGGLADTQYF. The CDR3 DNA reads TGCGCCAGCACCCTGGGAGGACTAGCGGATACGCAGTATTTT. The rearrangement uses TRBV5-1 and TRBJ2-3, with 9 bases matching TRBD2. V lost 6 bases, J lost 6 bases, and 8 bases stayed unmatched. The germline V gene encodes CDR1 SGHRS and CDR2 YFSETQ. The CDR3 has 14 amino acids.